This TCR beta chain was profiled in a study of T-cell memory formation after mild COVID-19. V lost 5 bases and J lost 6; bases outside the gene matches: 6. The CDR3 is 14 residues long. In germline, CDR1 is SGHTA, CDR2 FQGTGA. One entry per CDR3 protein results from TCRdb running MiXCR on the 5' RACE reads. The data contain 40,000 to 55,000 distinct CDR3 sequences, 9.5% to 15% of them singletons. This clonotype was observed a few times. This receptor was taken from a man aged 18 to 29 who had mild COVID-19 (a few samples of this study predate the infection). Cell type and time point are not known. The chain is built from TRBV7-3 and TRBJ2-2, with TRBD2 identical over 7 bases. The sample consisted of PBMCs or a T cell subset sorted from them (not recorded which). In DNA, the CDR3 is TGTGCCAGCAGCAAGAGGGAGGGAGCCGGGGAGCTGTTTTTT. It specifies CASSKREGAGELFF.